This T cell receptor beta chain was sequenced for a study of cytomegalovirus exposure and HLA in healthy donors (dated by TCRdb to 2017 to 2019). General notes on the study: An earlier analysis of 587 of the donors reported 276 Gb of sequence data and 117 million unique TCR beta sequences obtained from 150 million to 200 million T cells. In the later analysis, no new phenotypic data were used to find candidate immune exposures; instead, reliance was placed on TCR beta sequences and their occurrence across donors. The genetic ancestry cluster associated with self-reported Caucasian donors included about 84% of the roughly 360 genotyped donors. High-throughput TCR immunosequencing, statistical association of individual TCRs with disease status, and machine learning were combined to predict cytomegalovirus infection status. HLA typing included class I and class II loci at four-digit resolution. In addition to the first cohort of several hundred subjects, a separate validation cohort of 120 different subjects was used. In a later genetic analysis, genome-wide SNP genotypes for about three fifths of the roughly 670 donors were used, and that subset was treated as a discovery cohort. Among almost 400 genotyped donors of the cohort, an average of approximately 240,000 unique TCR beta nucleotide sequences were sequenced per donor, roughly 20% of them non-productive. The study aimed to test whether signatures of past pathogen exposure could be identified by cataloging public T cell receptors. The T cell repertoires of around 670 subjects were profiled by immunosequencing and related to cytomegalovirus serostatus. An early release covering about 600 HLA-typed donors comprised about 300 gigabases of sequencing data and 85 million or so unique TCR sequences. Every discovery cohort repertoire had been produced on one sequencing platform. Donor age, sex, ethnicity and CMV serostatus were collected together with the repertoire data. The number of typed donors differed by locus: roughly 629-640 for A, B, C, DRB1 and DQB1; approximately 520 for DQA1; some 590 for DPA1; and roughly 490 for DPB1. An earlier analysis of 587 of the donors applied high-throughput TCR beta sequencing to assess whether each TCR beta V gene segment acted as functional or pseudogenic. Four or five DR-DQ haplotypes were handled as single units for association and clustering because linkage in the cohort was strong. In a later analysis, previously published TCR beta repertoires from 670 or so donors were re-analyzed and high-resolution HLA genotyping was added so that TCR occurrence patterns could be studied. Study-wide findings and limitations: According to a later analysis, parvovirus B19, influenza, CMV and Epstein-Barr virus appeared linked to several top co-occurrence clusters. Broadly in line with IMGT annotations, most TCR beta V segments showed up in productive rearrangements about 87% or about 30% of the time in an earlier analysis of 587 of the donors. Because HLA typing was unavailable for some donors at each locus, only the typed subset was used in association tests. When HLA alleles, especially DR and DQ, strongly co-occurred, TCR associations were difficult to assign to individual alleles. In the study, 150 to 200 TCR beta chains were listed as associated with cytomegalovirus. The 87-base-pair reads could not distinguish some IMGT-functional V segments, including TRBV6-2 and TRBV6-3, so those segments were excluded. This cohort had only TCR beta chains sequenced, and the lack of alpha or paired-chain data limited which features could be detected. V-gene and J-gene trimming of TCR beta chains was associated with a missense DCLRE1C variant in a later genetic analysis, and the association was replicated in an independent cohort. A few of the identified cytomegalovirus-associated TCR beta chains were confirmed in vitro to be specific for cytomegalovirus antigens. A later genetic analysis reported fewer N-insertions in productive TCRs among donors in an Asian-associated ancestry cluster than the roughly 650-donor mean. Sequencing depth was assumed to be roughly uniform across donors in the presence/absence analyses, though that assumption may not hold. The authors suggested that the approach could potentially be extended to other disease states and immunological phenotypes. Over 15 rarely observed V segments, including chromosome 9 orphons, were excluded from the earlier analysis of several hundred of the donors because counts were too low. In a later analysis, most CMV-associated TCR beta chains were found to appear HLA-restricted, with HLA associations seemingly driven largely by CMV exposure. Correlated functional status among segregating V segments might be attributable to linkage disequilibrium, but an unknown experimental factor could not be ruled out. A further reported finding was that TCR beta sequences accurately predicted the HLA-A and HLA-B alleles for most subjects in the first cohort. A group of highly shared sequence variants was considered likely to be a technical artifact of the sequencing pipeline. For the cohort, immune exposure information was limited to CMV serostatus. A later analysis found that TCR association rates varied across HLA loci, with DRB1 alleles showing the most associated TCRs and HLA-C alleles the fewest. The classifier was reported to diagnose cytomegalovirus status with high specificity and sensitivity in both the original and validation cohorts. While some public TCRs were present in many individuals, most TCR sequences turned up only very rarely across donors. Specific HLA alleles were associated with 18,000 or so TCR beta sequences at a false discovery rate of 0.05 in a later analysis. In a later analysis, HLA-associated TCR beta chains were found to be more clonally expanded and to have lower generation probabilities than equally common non-associated chains.

About this clone itself: It has no known antigen specificity. A read error may produce the germline difference seen at one junction end.

The cohort consisted of hundreds of healthy bone marrow donors. At the time of sampling, all cohort members were nominally healthy, though unrecorded immune exposures were likely present. The donor was CMV seronegative and belonged to the group of 352 seronegative cohort members. Every donor gave a peripheral blood sample, and the peripheral blood mononuclear cells from that sample were used for TCR beta sequencing. Genomic DNA extraction from the blood cell samples was performed with the Qiagen DNeasy Blood Extraction Kit. The library was produced with the immunoSEQ multiplex PCR assay. A mixture of 60 forward primers for TCR Vbeta segments and 13 reverse primers for TCR Jbeta segments was used in the multiplex PCR. Amplification of the CDR3 region of rearranged TCR beta genes was performed with a multiplex PCR assay on genomic DNA. On the Illumina HiSeq System, the amplified TCR beta libraries were sequenced as 87-base-pair reads. For the original study's pipeline: A later analysis tallied around 87 million unique TCR beta chains across the 700 or so repertoires, and some 10 million of those chains were shared by two or more donors. Raw reads were error-corrected and collapsed into unique sequences with a nearest-neighbor algorithm that merged closely related sequences to remove PCR and sequencing errors. To assign V, D and J gene segments, CDR3 sequences were aligned to IMGT reference sequences. For a sequence to be retained, at least a six-nucleotide match to both a V gene segment and a J gene segment was required. A rearrangement was called productive if the CDR3 had no stop codons and remained in frame with V and J, and every other rearrangement was called non-productive. Following IMGT convention, CDR3 was defined as the stretch from the second conserved V-encoded cysteine to the conserved J-encoded phenylalanine. The earlier analysis of 500 to 750 of the donors excluded any sequence lacking an unambiguous match to a single V gene segment. In an earlier analysis of 587 of the donors, V segments were called functional above 56.7% productive rearrangements and were called segregating when the between-donor standard deviation exceeded 5%. A statistical classification framework was built for diagnosing cytomegalovirus status from the catalog of TCR beta chain sequences. In a later analysis, TCR nucleotide sequences were compared against IMGT/GENE-DB human TR gene sequences so that V and J genes could be assigned. Using the TCRdist pipeline, a later analysis assigned CDR3 sequences along with most-parsimonious VDJ recombination scenarios. A later analysis defined each TCR beta chain by its CDR3 amino acid sequence plus V-gene family, and excluded reads lacking a unique V-gene family. To address suspected cross-contamination and a sequencing artifact, a later analysis removed several hundred highly shared, low-generation-probability nucleotide sequences. In a later analysis, a clonal expansion index for each public chain was calculated from normalized within-repertoire ranks of inferred template counts. In a later analysis, generation probabilities were computed using a VDJ recombination model fitted to out-of-frame rearrangements, and the results were checked against IGoR. A later analysis scored TCR-TCR, TCR-HLA and TCR-CMV co-occurrence with hypergeometric tests, applying a repertoire-size bias correction to TCR pairs. False discovery rates were estimated in a later analysis by permuting HLA or CMV assignments 20 times. In a later analysis, co-occurring TCRs were grouped with DBSCAN, and TCRdist sequence similarity was added when clustering was performed within HLA-allele-positive subsets. Repertoires with fewer than 30,000 or more than 120,000 public chains, plus five repertoires with anomalous nucleotide sharing, were excluded from co-occurrence clustering. The immuneACCESS repertoire file appears here via TCRdb, limited to in-frame rearrangements. These files lack a portion of the clones; in checked studies, under half of the deficit traces to unresolved V genes, and the cause of the others is not known. V, J and clone size derive from that table, while D and trimming were established from the DNA sequence. A total of 200,000 to 250,000 clones appear in this sample, roughly 75% of them only once. Roughly 1.9% of the sample lies in the top ten.

For CDR1 and CDR2, the germline V gene (reference sequence) lists SEHNR and FQNEAQ. Spanning cysteine to phenylalanine, the CDR3 consists of 14 amino acids. The CDR3 DNA has 42 bases and is translated from base 1. The sample comprised PBMCs. The V gene is TRBV7-9 and the J gene is TRBJ2-7, and 12 junctional nucleotides match TRBD2. This clonotype originated in a woman between 25 and 40 years old in good health and CMV-seronegative. The DNA sequence is TGTTCCAGCAGGCCGACTAGCGGGAGCTACGAGCAGTACTTC. It translates to CSSRPTSGSYEQYF.